This TCR beta chain was recorded in a study of neurological immune-mediated disorders (dated 2019 in TCRdb). In terms of the full investigation: Peripheral blood TCR-beta repertoires from HTLV-I-associated myelopathy (HAM/TSP) patients, multiple sclerosis patients and healthy controls were compared by UMI-based sequencing. Alongside PBMC samples, the set of about 100 TCR-beta libraries contained longitudinal samples, technical triplicates, and paired CD4+ and CD8+ T-cell subsets that had been sorted. The cohort included 60 to 70 subjects: about 15 with HAM/TSP, some 34 with multiple sclerosis, and some 20 healthy controls.

Healthy controls were blood bank volunteers in Maryland, USA. For sorted-subset TCR libraries, 1 million sorted CD4+ or CD8+ T cells were used. PBMCs were separated from peripheral blood using Ficoll-Hypaque density gradient centrifugation and then cryopreserved in liquid nitrogen. Paired sorted CD4+ and CD8+ subsets came from healthy controls, HAM/TSP patients and MS patients. cDNA synthesis used template-switch 5'RACE with a primer carrying a 10-nucleotide random unique molecular identifier tagging each TCR transcript. Every sequencing run yielded over 170 million TCR-beta sequences covering 15-18 subjects. Total RNA was extracted with the RNeasy kit. The KAPA Real-time Library Amplification kit was used to amplify TCR-beta VDJ regions with primers for the TCR constant region and the 5'RACE anchor. A first PCR added sample indexes and Illumina adaptors, and a second PCR then raised library yield. The roughly 650 bp TCR product was size-selected on a 2% E-gel SizeSelection system after Ampure bead purification. Before pooling, library quality was checked on a Bioanalyzer, concentration was measured with Qubit, and libraries were quantified with the Kapa Library Quantification kit. An Illumina HiSeq 2500 was used to sequence the libraries paired-end at 2 x 150 bp. To increase sequence diversity, about 23-32% phiX was spiked into each library pool. Per the authors' processing: The UMI-based MiGEC pipeline processed quality-filtered reads and removed over 80% of raw TCR sequences during error correction. VDJ genes were aligned to IMGT germline references, and each clonotype was defined by a unique CDR3 amino acid sequence together with V-J genes. VDJtools evaluated clonal expansion, Shannon diversity and CDR3 relatedness (CalcPairwiseDistances, ClusterSamples); CLCbio workbench built phylogenetic trees. A clone was classed as expanded if it had 8 or more unique UMIs, a cutoff based on coefficient-of-variation modelling across technical triplicates. The public reads were reanalyzed by TCRdb: fastp trimming at Q25, MiXCR alignment, in-frame beta chains only. Records with the same CDR3 protein are collapsed into one entry carrying the most frequent genes and DNA. These V and J calls originate from TCRdb's pipeline instead of the authors' own analysis. Across this sample there are just under 40,000 distinct CDR3 sequences, with 6% to 7.5% seen only once. The ten largest account for roughly 5.6% of the sample.

Trimming takes 0 bases from V and 8 bases from J, and the germline ends sit 23 bases apart. The cysteine opens and the phenylalanine closes a CDR3 of 18 amino acids. Only the CDR3 portion is preserved as DNA: 54 bases, with reading frame beginning at the first base. This clonotype was counted at least ten times. No cognate antigen has been identified for it. Per-nucleotide qualities are absent, and no much larger clonotype sits a single base away. Here is what the overall study found, with its caveats: No identical CDR3 amino acid sequences were found to be shared among expanded clones across subjects, suggesting that TCR-beta repertoires were private in all groups. TCR clonal expansion was highest in HAM/TSP patients and lowest in MS patients, with MS patients falling below even healthy controls.

Sequencing was done on a sample of CD4+ T cells from blood. The V and J segments used are TRBV23-1 and TRBJ2-1; the D call is possibly TRBD1 or TRBD2, each sharing 6 bases. TRBV23-1 falls under the ORF class, with uncertain function. The receptor was derived from a man aged 50 to 59 in good health. The CDR3 here reads CASSQSSSARGRGYEQFF. Read as DNA, the sequence is TGCGCCAGCAGTCAATCCTCTAGTGCGCGGGGAAGGGGGTATGAGCAGTTCTTC.